Here is one TCR beta chain with its context. The antigen is not known. These data come from a study of T cell responses to AZD1222 COVID-19 vaccine. Study-level results: Clonal diversity may have been underestimated, and the donors were mostly white British, with more females than males. Repertoires were sampled only after the peak T cell response.

V lost 9 bases and J lost 5, with 31 bases in between. The CDR3 covers 18 residues. Germline CDR1 is LNHDA and CDR2 is SQIVND (reference sequence). Profiling relied on immunoSEQ multiplex PCR, and the TCRdb table lists in-frame clones only, not all of them. Among about 120,000 clones listed, roughly 87% were seen once. The J gene is TRBJ1-1, the V gene TRBV19, with D hard to call. This receptor was obtained from an adult in good health. This material consisted of peripheral blood, taken on day 0 of AZD1222 vaccination. CDR3 region: CASLSRRLSRVGVTEAFF. For the CDR3, the DNA is TGTGCCAGCCTTAGCCGAAGACTGTCGCGGGTAGGAGTGACTGAAGCTTTCTTT.